This record covers a single T cell receptor (beta chain). The antigen remains unidentified. The data stem from a study of cytotoxic CD8 clonotypes in ibrutinib-treated CLL. Background on the study: Patient counts were around 10 relapsed/refractory, over 14 treatment-naive and about 18 IGHV unmutated. The samples contained hundreds of thousands of productive templates on average. They also contained an average of roughly 99,000 productive rearrangements. Study findings and constraints: Age-matched healthy donor levels were exceeded by baseline clonality, which tracked circulating CD8+ T-cell counts.

CDR1 is MNHNY and CDR2 is SVGAGI in the germline V gene (reference sequence). Trimming pared 1 base from V and 2 bases from J, leaving 7 bases between. The CDR3 has 14 amino acids. Sequencing used immunoSEQ multiplex PCR; TCRdb keeps in-frame clones, though not all of them. The sample includes approximately 130,000 clones, around 84% of them seen just once. The gene calls are TRBV6-6 and TRBJ2-3; D uncertain. This TCR was recovered from a human donor with chronic lymphocytic leukemia. The sequencing used PBMCs, collected after 24 months of ibrutinib treatment. CDR3 region: CASSYLRPTDTQYF. The DNA of the CDR3 is TGTGCCAGCAGTTACTTGCGGCCCACAGATACGCAGTATTTT.